The rows below give T cell receptor beta chains drawn from one sample of a study of T cells after yellow fever vaccination. Via MiXCR, TCRdb re-called the 5' RACE reads, giving one row per CDR3 protein. The repertoire holds 450,000 to 550,000 distinct CDR3 sequences, with less than 25% as singletons. The sequencing used PBMCs, collected roughly 23 days after the first yellow fever vaccination. These receptors were collected from a man between 18 and 35 years old who received the YFV17D yellow fever vaccine. CDR3s include the opening cysteine and the closing phenylalanine or tryptophan. D genes are given only for firm matches. Where a row states a size, it is once, few, many or the class of an expanded clone; other rows omit it.

few	TRBV7-2	.	TRBJ1-2	CASSPHQNYGYTF	TGTGCCAGCAGCCCCCACCAAAACTATGGCTACACCTTC
many	TRBV29-1	.	TRBJ2-5	CSVEQGPLWGETQYF	TGCAGCGTTGAGCAGGGCCCCTTATGGGGAGAGACCCAGTACTTC
.	TRBV7-3	TRBD2	TRBJ2-3	CASSLAPIAGPTDTQYF	TGTGCCAGCAGCTTAGCCCCCATAGCGGGTCCCACAGATACGCAGTATTTT
few	TRBV13	.	TRBJ2-1	CASSLLPDFADEQFF	TGTGCCAGCAGCCTCCTTCCGGACTTTGCCGATGAGCAGTTCTTC
many	TRBV4-3	TRBD2	TRBJ2-3	CASSQILAGVTDTQYF	TGCGCCAGCAGCCAAATCCTAGCGGGGGTCACAGATACGCAGTATTTT
.	TRBV29-1	.	TRBJ2-7	CSVEDRQSYEQYF	TGCAGCGTTGAAGATCGACAGTCCTACGAGCAGTACTTC
few	TRBV3-1	.	TRBJ2-6	CASSKMVGGSGANVLTF	TGTGCCAGCAGCAAGATGGTCGGGGGCTCTGGGGCCAACGTCCTGACTTTC
.	TRBV12-3/TRBV12-4	.	TRBJ2-2	CASSLLFTGDTGELFF	TGTGCCAGCAGTTTATTATTTACGGGGGACACCGGGGAGCTGTTTTTT
.	TRBV10-3	TRBD1	TRBJ2-3	CAISSRDRGADTQYF	TGTGCCATCAGCTCCCGGGACAGGGGTGCAGATACGCAGTATTTT
many	TRBV7-9	.	TRBJ2-5	CASSAGETQYF	TGTGCCAGCAGCGCAGGGGAGACCCAGTACTTC
many	TRBV7-2	.	TRBJ2-5	CASSFGRETQYF	TGTGCCAGCAGCTTCGGTAGAGAGACCCAGTACTTC
few	TRBV19	TRBD1	TRBJ1-1	CASSIDRTGETNTEAFF	TGTGCCAGTAGTATAGATAGGACAGGGGAGACGAACACTGAAGCTTTCTTT
.	TRBV7-9	TRBD2	TRBJ2-1	CASSANRDYLNNEQFF	TGTGCCAGCAGCGCAAACCGGGACTACTTAAACAATGAGCAGTTCTTC
few	TRBV21-1	.	TRBJ2-3	CASSKASDTQYF	TGTGCCAGCAGCAAAGCTTCCGATACGCAGTATTTT
many	TRBV20-1	TRBD1	TRBJ2-5	CSAGTDQETQYF	TGCAGTGCTGGGACAGATCAAGAGACCCAGTACTTC
few	TRBV7-2	TRBD2	TRBJ2-2	CASSPSGGHTGELFF	TGTGCCAGCAGCCCAAGCGGGGGCCACACCGGGGAGCTGTTTTTT
.	TRBV5-1	.	TRBJ2-2	CASSSSSLFSNTGELFF	TGCGCCAGCAGCTCCTCCAGTCTCTTTTCCAACACCGGGGAGCTGTTTTTT
few	TRBV7-3	TRBD1	TRBJ1-4	CASSLTRGLYEKLFF	TGTGCCAGCAGCTTAACGAGGGGGCTTTATGAAAAACTGTTTTTT
.	TRBV3-1	.	TRBJ2-3	CASSQDQGSGDTQYF	TGTGCCAGCAGCCAAGATCAGGGATCTGGAGATACGCAGTATTTT
few	TRBV9	TRBD2	TRBJ2-3	CASSVGGSPTSTDTQYF	TGTGCCAGCAGCGTAGGCGGGAGTCCGACGAGCACAGATACGCAGTATTTT
.	TRBV28	.	TRBJ1-5	CASTPSPGTGNQPQHF	TGTGCCAGCACCCCCTCGCCCGGGACGGGCAATCAGCCCCAGCATTTT
.	TRBV12-3/TRBV12-4	.	TRBJ1-1	CASSLFDGGTEAFF	TGTGCCAGCAGTTTATTCGATGGTGGAACTGAAGCTTTCTTT
.	TRBV20-1	.	TRBJ1-6	CSATRDFNSPLHF	TGCAGTGCTACTCGGGACTTCAATTCACCCCTCCACTTT
many	TRBV10-3	.	TRBJ2-7	CATHRDPTRGQYF	TGTGCCACCCACCGGGACCCGACCCGGGGGCAGTACTTC
few	TRBV19	.	TRBJ2-1	CASIKGSQYNEQFF	TGTGCCAGTATTAAGGGCAGCCAATACAATGAGCAGTTCTTC
many	TRBV7-2	.	TRBJ1-2	CASGRGQVWDYGYTF	TGTGCCAGCGGGCGAGGGCAGGTGTGGGACTATGGCTACACCTTC
few	TRBV27	.	TRBJ1-1	CASSTGLDTEAFF	TGTGCCAGCAGTACAGGGTTGGACACTGAAGCTTTCTTT
.	TRBV27	TRBD1	TRBJ2-4	CASRQGTGGTVRNIQYF	TGTGCCAGCAGGCAGGGGACAGGGGGGACGGTGCGAAACATTCAGTACTTC
few	TRBV12-3/TRBV12-4	.	TRBJ2-1	CASTMGALRGEQFF	TGTGCCAGCACTATGGGGGCCCTTCGCGGTGAGCAGTTCTTC
few	TRBV6-2/TRBV6-3	.	TRBJ1-5	CASKNLSNQPQHF	TGTGCCAGTAAAAACCTTAGCAATCAGCCCCAGCATTTT
.	TRBV7-9	.	TRBJ2-7	CASSLMGPSREQYF	TGTGCCAGCAGCTTAATGGGTCCTTCGCGGGAGCAGTACTTC
few	TRBV5-1	TRBD1	TRBJ2-1	CASNRRTGGFEQFF	TGCGCCAGCAACAGGCGGACAGGGGGCTTTGAGCAGTTCTTC
few	TRBV5-1	TRBD1	TRBJ2-3	CASSVTRTGDGYF	TGCGCCAGCAGCGTGACTCGGACAGGGGATGGGTATTTT
.	TRBV5-1	TRBD2	TRBJ2-1	CASSLKRGGPAPYNEQFF	TGCGCCAGCAGCTTAAAGCGGGGGGGCCCTGCGCCCTACAATGAGCAGTTCTTC
few	TRBV4-2	TRBD1	TRBJ2-7	CASSQGQGAPYEQYF	TGTGCCAGCAGCCAAGGGCAGGGGGCCCCCTACGAGCAGTACTTC
.	TRBV7-3	TRBD1	TRBJ2-3	CASSSGQEVDTQYF	TGTGCCAGCAGCTCCGGACAGGAGGTCGATACGCAGTATTTT
.	TRBV5-1	TRBD2	TRBJ2-1	CASSLRRGGWDEQFF	TGCGCCAGCAGCTTGCGGCGGGGGGGCTGGGATGAGCAGTTCTTC
.	TRBV3-1	.	TRBJ1-6	CASSQRVSRTPPLHF	TGTGCCAGCAGCCAAAGGGTCTCTCGGACTCCACCCCTCCACTTT
.	TRBV20-1	.	TRBJ2-1	CSALTSSGYNEQFF	TGCAGTGCGTTAACTAGTTCCGGATACAATGAGCAGTTCTTC
few	TRBV5-1	.	TRBJ2-1	CASSPRQGDEQFF	TGCGCCAGCAGCCCGCGGCAGGGCGATGAGCAGTTCTTC
.	TRBV6-1	TRBD1	TRBJ1-3	CASSLTWTGIGTIYF	TGTGCCAGCAGTCTAACCTGGACAGGGATAGGTACCATATATTTT
.	TRBV7-9	.	TRBJ2-5	CASSLVPESQETQYF	TGTGCCAGCAGCTTAGTGCCAGAGTCTCAAGAGACCCAGTACTTC
.	TRBV20-1	.	TRBJ2-1	CSARGVADEQFF	TGCAGTGCTAGAGGTGTGGCGGATGAGCAGTTCTTC
few	TRBV5-1	TRBD1	TRBJ2-1	CASSPGTGDNEQFF	TGCGCCAGCAGCCCCGGGACAGGGGACAATGAGCAGTTCTTC
few	TRBV5-1	.	TRBJ2-1	CASSLGEGPYNEQFF	TGCGCCAGCAGCTTGGGCGAGGGGCCCTACAATGAGCAGTTCTTC
few	TRBV11-2	TRBD2	TRBJ2-3	CASRSLAESTDTQYF	TGTGCCAGCAGGTCACTAGCGGAGAGCACAGATACGCAGTATTTT
.	TRBV4-1	.	TRBJ2-7	CASSQQGLSEGQYF	TGCGCCAGCAGCCAGCAGGGCCTCTCGGAAGGGCAGTACTTC
few	TRBV18	TRBD1	TRBJ2-1	CASSPLGTGVGNEQFF	TGTGCCAGCTCACCACTTGGGACAGGGGTGGGGAATGAGCAGTTCTTC
few	TRBV7-2	.	TRBJ2-2	CASSLAGGGELFF	TGTGCCAGCAGCTTAGCGGGGGGCGGGGAGCTGTTTTTT
many	TRBV20-1	.	TRBJ2-5	CSAIDRLETQYF	TGCAGTGCTATCGACAGGTTAGAGACCCAGTACTTC